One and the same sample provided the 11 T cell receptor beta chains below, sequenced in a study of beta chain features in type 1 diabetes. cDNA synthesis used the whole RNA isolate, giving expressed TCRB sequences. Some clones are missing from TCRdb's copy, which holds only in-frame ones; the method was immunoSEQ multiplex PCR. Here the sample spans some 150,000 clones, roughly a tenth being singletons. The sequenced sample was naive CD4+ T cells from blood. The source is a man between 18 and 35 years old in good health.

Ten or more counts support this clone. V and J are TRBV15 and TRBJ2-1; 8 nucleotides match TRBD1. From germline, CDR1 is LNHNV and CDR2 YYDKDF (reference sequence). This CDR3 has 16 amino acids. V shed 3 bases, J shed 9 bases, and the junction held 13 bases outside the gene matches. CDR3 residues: CATSRDPGQGRAEQFF. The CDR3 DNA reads TGTGCCACCAGCAGGGACCCCGGACAGGGTAGGGCTGAGCAGTTCTTC. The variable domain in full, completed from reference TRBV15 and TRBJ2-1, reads DAMVIQNPRYQVTQFGKPVTLSCSQTLNHNVMYWYQQKSSQAPKLLFHYYDKDFNNEADTPDNFQSRRPNTSFCFLDIRSPGLGDTAMYLCATSRDPGQGRAEQFFGPGTRLTVL.

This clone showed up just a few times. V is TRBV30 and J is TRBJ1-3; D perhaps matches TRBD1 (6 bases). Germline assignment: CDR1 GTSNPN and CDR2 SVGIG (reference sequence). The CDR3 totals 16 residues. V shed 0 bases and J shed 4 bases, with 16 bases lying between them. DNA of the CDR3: TGTGCCTGGAGTGTGCTCCCGGTGGGGACAGGAAACACCATATATTTT. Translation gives CAWSVLPVGTGNTIYF.

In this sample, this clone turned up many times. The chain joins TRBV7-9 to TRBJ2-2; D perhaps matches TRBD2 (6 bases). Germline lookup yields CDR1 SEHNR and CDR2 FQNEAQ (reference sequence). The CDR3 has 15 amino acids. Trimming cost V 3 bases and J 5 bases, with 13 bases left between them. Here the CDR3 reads CASSLMEGRTGELFF. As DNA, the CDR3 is TGTGCCAGCAGCTTGATGGAGGGTAGGACCGGGGAGCTGTTTTTT.

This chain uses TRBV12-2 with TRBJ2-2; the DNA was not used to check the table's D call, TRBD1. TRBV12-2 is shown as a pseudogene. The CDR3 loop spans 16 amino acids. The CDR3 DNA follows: TGTGCAAGTCGCTTGATAAAGGGGCCGGACACCGGGGAGCTGTTTTTT. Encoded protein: CASRLIKGPDTGELFF.

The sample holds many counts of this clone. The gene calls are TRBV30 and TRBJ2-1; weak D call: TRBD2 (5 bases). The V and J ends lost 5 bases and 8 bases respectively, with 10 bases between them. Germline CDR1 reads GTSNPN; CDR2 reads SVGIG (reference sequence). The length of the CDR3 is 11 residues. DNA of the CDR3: TGTGCCTGGGGACTTCCGTATGAGCAGTTCTTC. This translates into CAWGLPYEQFF. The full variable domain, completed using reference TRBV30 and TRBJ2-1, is SQTIHQWPATLVQPVGSPLSLECTVEGTSNPNLYWYRQAAGRGLQLLFYSVGIGQISSEVPQNLSASRPQDRQFILSSKKLLLSDSGFYLCAWGLPYEQFFGPGTRLTVL.

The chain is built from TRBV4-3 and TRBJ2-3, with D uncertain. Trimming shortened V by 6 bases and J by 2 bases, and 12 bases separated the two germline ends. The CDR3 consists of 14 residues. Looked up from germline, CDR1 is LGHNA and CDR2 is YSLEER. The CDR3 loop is CASSVYRHTDTQYF. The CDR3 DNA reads TGCGCCAGCAGTGTTTACAGACACACAGATACGCAGTATTTT.

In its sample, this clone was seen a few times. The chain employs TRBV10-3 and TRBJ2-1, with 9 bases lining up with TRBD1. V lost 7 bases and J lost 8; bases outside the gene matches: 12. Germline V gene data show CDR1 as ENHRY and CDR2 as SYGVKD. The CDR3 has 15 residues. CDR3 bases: TGTGCCATCATGACCTCGGACAGGGGCGGGGATGAGCAGTTCTTC. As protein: CAIMTSDRGGDEQFF.

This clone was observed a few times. The CDR3: CASSPRRGYQPQHF. The CDR3 DNA is TGTGCCAGCTCACCACGGAGGGGCTATCAGCCCCAGCATTTT. The rearrangement uses TRBV18 and TRBJ1-5; tentative D call: TRBD1 (5 bases). From germline, CDR1 is KGHSH and CDR2 LQKENI. V was clipped by 1 base and J by 5 bases, with 9 bases between them. The CDR3 loop spans 14 amino acids.

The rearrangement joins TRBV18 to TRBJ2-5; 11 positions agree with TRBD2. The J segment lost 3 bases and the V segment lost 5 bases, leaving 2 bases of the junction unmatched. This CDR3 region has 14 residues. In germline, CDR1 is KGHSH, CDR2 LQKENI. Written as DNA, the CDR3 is TGTGCCAGCTCAGCGACTAGCGGGGAAGAGACCCAGTACTTC. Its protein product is CASSATSGEETQYF. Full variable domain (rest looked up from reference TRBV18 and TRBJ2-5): NAGVMQNPRHLVRRRGQEARLRCSPMKGHSHVYWYRQLPEEGLKFMVYLQKENIIDESGMPKERFSAEFPKEGPSILRIQQVVRGDSAAYFCASSATSGEETQYFGPGTRLLVL.

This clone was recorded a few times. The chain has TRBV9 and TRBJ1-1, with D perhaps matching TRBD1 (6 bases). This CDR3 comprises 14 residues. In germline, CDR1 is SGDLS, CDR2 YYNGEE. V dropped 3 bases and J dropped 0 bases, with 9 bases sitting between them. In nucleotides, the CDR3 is TGTGCCAGCAGCGGAAGGGGGATGAACACTGAAGCTTTCTTT. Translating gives CASSGRGMNTEAFF.

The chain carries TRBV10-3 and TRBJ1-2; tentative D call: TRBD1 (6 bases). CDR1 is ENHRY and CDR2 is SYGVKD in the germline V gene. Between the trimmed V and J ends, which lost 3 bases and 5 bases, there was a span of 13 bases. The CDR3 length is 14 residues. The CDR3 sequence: CAISDGRGWYGYTF. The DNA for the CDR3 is TGTGCCATCAGTGACGGCAGGGGATGGTATGGCTACACCTTC.